This T cell receptor beta chain was sequenced during a study of blood T cell repertoires in COVID-19 (dated by TCRdb to about 2020). About the full investigation: Samples from collaborators originated in the United States, Italy and Spain and spanned both the acute and convalescent phases of COVID-19. A freely available public database, intended as a resource for researchers studying the immune response to SARS-CoV-2, is where the repertoires were released. The sample metadata nearly always contained a de-identified subject ID, COVID-19 status, age in years and sex. Where available, HLA class I and class II types were obtained from metadata supplied by the sample provider rather than from assay-based typing. The material from the prospective study consisted of cDNA or gDNA derived from T cells, B-cell-depleted T cells, or PBMCs. The samples were drawn from two sources: the first 160 participants of the ongoing ImmuneRACE study, and 1,000 to 1,500 subjects contributed by 6 global collaborators. Deeply sampled blood TCRbeta repertoires from subjects exposed to, actively infected with, or recovered from COVID-19 were included in the dataset.

The immunoSEQ Assay, a bias-controlled multiplex PCR, was used to amplify TCRbeta CDR3 regions from genomic DNA. In the authors' own workflow: Within the assay, amplification of reference gene primers was used to estimate how many nucleated cells each sample contained. To quantify the absolute abundance of each unique TCRbeta CDR3 rearrangement, sequence reads were collapsed and filtered. For each sample, productive Simpson clonality was calculated as the square root of Simpson's diversity index over productive rearrangements. TCRdb obtained this table from immuneACCESS and retained in-frame rearrangements with V and J assigned. These tables miss some clones; where compared with another copy, unresolved V genes account for less than half of the shortfall, and the remainder is unexplained. The V and J calls and clone size were taken over from that table, and D and trimming were inferred from the DNA. The sample table contains a few hundred thousand clones; only one count was recorded for about 89% of them. Together, the top ten hold roughly 0.8% of the sample.

As regards this clone: Its antigen specificity is not known. No much larger clone exists at a distance of one base, and base qualities are not known.

Whole blood was collected in K2EDTA tubes by collaborating institutions according to the institutions' own protocols. For TCRbeta analysis, collaborators shipped samples in one of three forms: frozen whole blood, isolated PBMCs, or DNA extracted from either of those sample types. What the authors observed across the whole study: How much clinical and demographic metadata was included differed by source and by participant, and the metadata was provided uncurated.

The clonotype originates from a man aged 30 to 45 with acute or convalescent COVID-19. The sample consisted of peripheral blood.

CDR3 region: CASSFWTGASARNQPQHF. The DNA is as follows: TGTGCCAGCAGTTTCTGGACAGGGGCCTCGGCAAGAAATCAGCCCCAGCATTTT. The chain is made from TRBV28 and TRBJ1-5, with 9 junctional bases fitting TRBD1. Germline trimming amounts to 3 bases on V and 4 bases on J, with 13 as the count of junction bases outside the gene matches. Sequences MDHEN (CDR1) and SYDVKM (CDR2) are obtained from the germline V gene. The CDR3, from cysteine to phenylalanine, totals 18 residues. Only the CDR3 DNA is retained, 54 bases long and in frame from the first base.